The 26 T cell receptor beta chains below were found in one sample sequenced in a study of cytomegalovirus exposure and HLA in healthy donors (dated by TCRdb to 2015 to 2018). The library was produced with the immunoSEQ multiplex PCR assay. For the multiplex PCR, a mixture combining 60 forward primers for TCR Vbeta segments and 13 reverse primers for TCR Jbeta segments was used. Imported from immuneACCESS, the table was reduced by TCRdb to in-frame sequences with V and J called. These copies leave out some clones; in studies compared against another copy, an unresolved V gene accounts for under half, and the cause of the remainder is not known. In this sample the table shows roughly 100,000 clones, under 80% of which occur a single time. The ten largest clones take up under 8% of the sample. The sequencing input was PBMCs. These receptors were collected from a woman aged 50 to 60 in good health and CMV-seropositive.

The DNA of the CDR3 is TGTGCCAGCTCACCACGGCAGGGTGGCTCTGGAAACACCATATATTTT. This encodes CASSPRQGGSGNTIYF. The gene calls are TRBV18 and TRBJ1-3; tentative D call: TRBD1 (5 bases). This CDR3 has 16 residues. Germline V lookup: CDR1 KGHSH, CDR2 LQKENI. V was cut by 1 base and J by 0 bases, with 10 bases left in between. The full variable domain, its missing parts supplied by reference TRBV18 and TRBJ1-3, is NAGVMQNPRHLVRRRGQEARLRCSPMKGHSHVYWYRQLPEEGLKFMVYLQKENIIDESGMPKERFSAEFPKEGPSILRIQQVVRGDSAAYFCASSPRQGGSGNTIYFGEGSWLTVV.

CDR3 nucleotide sequence: TGTGCCAGTAGTCCCCGGACAGGCGGAACCTACGAGCAGTACTTC. It specifies CASSPRTGGTYEQYF. V is TRBV19 and J is TRBJ2-7, with TRBD1 matching over 7 bases. The V gene's germline CDR1 is LNHDA and CDR2 SQIVND (reference sequence). The length of the CDR3 is 15 residues. V shed 5 bases, J shed 2 bases, and the junction held 9 bases outside the gene matches.

This chain uses TRBV2 with TRBJ1-4; TRBD1 might be the D (6 bases). Looked up from germline, CDR1 is SNHLY and CDR2 is FYNNEI. The V end lost 8 bases, the J end lost 0 bases, and 13 bases lay between the germline ends. The CDR3 sequence is 15 residues long. The CDR3 coding sequence is TGTGCCAGCGGGGGCTTAGGGACAACTAATGAAAAACTGTTTTTT. It yields the protein CASGGLGTTNEKLFF.

The CDR3 loop reads CASSLAQRGGILETQYF. DNA of the CDR3: TGTGCCAGCAGCTTAGCCCAGCGGGGGGGCATTTTGGAGACCCAGTACTTC. V is TRBV11-2 and J is TRBJ2-5, with 10 bases matching TRBD2. The CDR3 totals 17 residues. The trim removed 1 base at V and 5 bases at J, leaving 10 bases unmatched. Germline CDR1 SGHAT, CDR2 FQNNGV.

The gene calls are TRBV11-2 and TRBJ2-5, with 7 bases that match TRBD1. The J call may be mistaken, given a closer DNA end match to TRBJ2-7. There are 18 residues in the CDR3. The germline gives CDR1 SGHAT, CDR2 FQNNGV. The CDR3 protein is CASSSTHPGTATTYEQYF. The CDR3 bases are TGTGCCAGCAGCTCCACACATCCCGGGACAGCTACTACCTACGAGCAGTACTTC.

On this clone: The junction and the germline gene differ at one end; a read error may be behind it. The chain is built from TRBV7-9 and TRBJ1-2; D is unclear. The CDR3 has 16 residues. The germline V gene encodes CDR1 SEHNR and CDR2 FQNEAQ (reference sequence). For the CDR3, the DNA is TGTTCCAGCAGCCAAGAGGCCCAGCGGTTCCGCTATGGCTACACCTTC. Its protein product is CSSSQEAQRFRYGYTF.

This clone was seen only a few times. The gene calls are TRBV4-1 and TRBJ1-6, with 9 bases that match TRBD1. Trimming cost V 3 bases and J 8 bases; bases outside gene matches: 5. CDR1 is MGHRA and CDR2 is YSYEKL in the germline V gene. This CDR3 region has 15 residues. DNA of the CDR3: TGCGCCAGCAGCCAGGGGGGACAGGGATATTCACCCCTCCACTTT. It encodes CASSQGGQGYSPLHF.

The rearrangement joins TRBV6-5 to TRBJ2-5; 10 bases fit TRBD2. Per germline, CDR1 MNHEY and CDR2 SVGAGI. V was clipped by 10 bases and J by 0 bases; unmatched bases: 5. This CDR3 has 14 amino acids. The CDR3 loop is CATKRGGNQETQYF. The CDR3 DNA follows: TGTGCCACTAAGCGGGGGGGGAACCAAGAGACCCAGTACTTC.

The chain employs TRBV5-1 and TRBJ2-6; D may be TRBD1 (6 bases). The germline V and J ends were trimmed by 4 bases and 0 bases, with 14 bases remaining between them. This CDR3 comprises 17 residues. The germline gives CDR1 SGHRS, CDR2 YFSETQ. The CDR3 spells CASSPLAGDSGANVLTF. The CDR3 coding sequence is TGCGCCAGCAGCCCCCTTGCAGGGGACTCTGGGGCCAACGTCCTGACTTTC.

This clone was detected once. The chain carries TRBV6-6 and TRBJ2-5; D may be TRBD1 (5 bases). The ends were cut back, 5 bases at V and 11 bases at J, with 15 bases in the middle. Per germline, CDR1 MNHNY and CDR2 SVGAGI (reference sequence). The CDR3 contains 12 residues. CDR3 protein: CASSTPTEGQYF. Here the CDR3 DNA reads TGTGCCAGCAGTACCCCGACAGAAGGGCAGTACTTC.

V gene TRBV11-1 combines with J gene TRBJ2-5; no clear D gene. TRBJ2-7 explains the end of the DNA better; the J call may be wrong. Germline-derived CDR1 and CDR2 are SGHAT and FQDESV (reference sequence). CDR3 length: 13 residues. The CDR3 DNA sequence: TGTGCCAGCAGCCCAGACGAGTACTACGAGCAGTACTTC. This translates into CASSPDEYYEQYF.

The chain joins TRBV11-3 to TRBJ2-3; possibly TRBD1 for D (5 bases). The CDR3 is 12 residues long. Germline CDR1 is SGHNT and CDR2 is YENEEA. V was trimmed by 5 bases and J by 7 bases, leaving 10 bases between them. In nucleotides, the CDR3 is TGTGCCAGCAGCCAAAACAGGAATACGCAGTATTTT. Translation: CASSQNRNTQYF. Filled out from reference TRBV11-3 and TRBJ2-3, the complete variable domain reads EAGVVQSPRYKIIEKKQPVAFWCNPISGHNTLYWYLQNLGQGPELLIRYENEEAVDDSQLPKDRFSAERLKGVDSTLKIQPAELGDSAVYLCASSQNRNTQYFGPGTRLTVL.

The chain couples TRBV7-2 to TRBJ1-3, with TRBD1 matching 7 bases. The CDR3 runs to 16 residues. The germline V gene has CDR1 SGHTA and CDR2 FQGNSA. The J segment lost 0 bases and the V segment lost 5 bases, leaving 7 bases of the junction unmatched. The CDR3 region is CASSPQGLLSGNTIYF. The CDR3 coding sequence is TGTGCCAGCAGCCCACAGGGGTTACTCTCTGGAAACACCATATATTTT.

The chain links TRBV21-1 to TRBJ2-5; no check of the table's D call, TRBD1, against the DNA was made. TRBV21-1 is a pseudogene. The CDR3 covers 16 residues. The DNA of the CDR3 is TGTGCCAGCAGCAAGTCGTATCACAGGGTTCAAGAGACCCAGTACTTC. This translates into CASSKSYHRVQETQYF.

This sequence joins TRBV12-5 and TRBJ1-2; TRBD1 aligns across 7 bases. The V gene end was trimmed by 1 base and the J gene end by 7 bases; junction bases not matched to a gene: 6. Germline V lookup: CDR1 LGHNT, CDR2 FRNRAP. CDR3 length equals 14 residues. CDR3 nucleotides: TGTGCTAGTGGTTTGGGAAATAACAGGGGTGGCTACACCTTC. Its translation is CASGLGNNRGGYTF.

The chain uses TRBV9 and TRBJ2-7; possibly TRBD1 for D (6 bases). The germline V and J ends were trimmed by 3 bases and 0 bases, with 10 bases remaining between them. Germline V gives CDR1 SGDLS, CDR2 YYNGEE. CDR3 length equals 14 residues. The CDR3, as DNA: TGTGCCAGCAGCGCCTCAGGGGCCTCCTACGAGCAGTACTTC. It is translated as CASSASGASYEQYF.

In regard to this clone: The junction does not match germline at one end; this may be a read error. This chain links TRBV19 with TRBJ1-5; TRBD1 is a possible D gene (6 bases). There are 15 residues in the CDR3. Per the germline V gene, CDR1 is LNHDA and CDR2 is SQIVND (reference sequence). The CDR3 sequence: CASRLTGTSYQPQHF. As DNA, the CDR3 is TGTGCCAGTAGACTTACAGGGACTAGCTATCAGCCCCAGCATTTT. The full variable domain, with the rest looked up from reference TRBV19 and TRBJ1-5, is DGGITQSPKYLFRKEGQNVTLSCEQNLNHDAMYWYRQDPGQGLRLIYYSQIVNDFQKGDIAEGYSVSREKKESFPLTVTSAQKNPTAFYLCASRLTGTSYQPQHFGDGTRLSIL.

The CDR3 protein is CASSLELGPTDTQYF. CDR3 nucleotide sequence: TGTGCCAGCAGCTTAGAGCTGGGCCCCACAGATACGCAGTATTTT. The chain is built from TRBV7-9 and TRBJ2-3; D is ambiguous. The CDR3 has 15 residues. Germline values: CDR1 SEHNR, CDR2 FQNEAQ (reference sequence). V gave up 1 base and J gave up 2 bases, with 10 bases separating them.

The chain uses TRBV5-6 and TRBJ2-3; 7 bases are shared with TRBD1. The CDR3 sequence is 14 residues long. V gave up 0 bases and J gave up 5 bases; unmatched junction bases: 3. Germline CDR1 and CDR2: SGHDT and YYEEEE. CDR3 in amino acids: CASSLATGRDTQYF. CDR3 DNA sequence: TGTGCCAGCAGCTTGGCGACAGGGAGAGATACGCAGTATTTT.

The sample holds one count of this clone. The chain is built from TRBV11-2 and TRBJ1-2; D ambiguous. Trimming pared 5 bases from V and 1 base from J, leaving 11 bases between. The CDR3 spans 14 residues. Germline CDR1 SGHAT, CDR2 FQNNGV. CDR3 amino acids: CASSHAPGNYGYTF. In DNA, the CDR3 is TGTGCCAGCAGCCACGCGCCGGGTAACTATGGCTACACCTTC. Together with reference TRBV11-2 and TRBJ1-2, the CDR3 gives the full variable domain: EAGVAQSPRYKIIEKRQSVAFWCNPISGHATLYWYQQILGQGPKLLIQFQNNGVVDDSQLPKDRFSAERLKGVDSTLKIQPAKLEDSAVYLCASSHAPGNYGYTFGSGTRLTVV.

This clone was picked up a small number of times. The J gene is TRBJ1-6, the V gene TRBV4-1; D uncertain. CDR1 MGHRA and CDR2 YSYEKL come from the germline V gene. V was cut by 1 base and J by 0 bases, with 7 bases left in between. CDR3 length: 16 amino acids. CDR3 sequence (DNA): TGCGCCAGCAGCCAAGGCGAGAGCTCCTATAATTCACCCCTCCACTTT. Translated: CASSQGESSYNSPLHF.

The chain carries TRBV5-1 and TRBJ2-1; maybe TRBD1 (6 bases). Germline V lookup: CDR1 SGHRS, CDR2 YFSETQ. Between the trimmed V and J ends, which lost 0 bases and 8 bases, there was a span of 15 bases. The CDR3 runs 15 residues. The CDR3 bases are TGCGCCAGCAGCTTGGAACTGGGGGCGAGGGATGAGCAGTTCTTC. It translates to CASSLELGARDEQFF.

This CDR3 is CASSSAAGYGYTF. CDR3 coding DNA: TGTGCCAGCAGCTCAGCAGCAGGGTATGGCTACACCTTC. The chain is built from TRBV7-2 and TRBJ1-2, with D perhaps matching TRBD1 (5 bases). The CDR3 length is 13 residues. The germline CDR1 and CDR2 sequences are SGHTA and FQGNSA. V lost 4 bases and J 5 bases, leaving 11 bases between the germline ends. Based on the CDR3 plus reference TRBV7-2 and TRBJ1-2, the full variable domain is GAGVSQSPSNKVTEKGKDVELRCDPISGHTALYWYRQSLGQGLEFLIYFQGNSAPDKSGLPSDRFSAERTGGSVSTLTIQRTQQEDSAVYLCASSSAAGYGYTFGSGTRLTVV.

This rearrangement joins TRBV29-1 to TRBJ1-2, with 8 bases fitting TRBD1. V trimming: 6 bases; J trimming: 2 bases; junction bases outside the gene matches: 8. Germline V gene lookup returns CDR1 SQVTM and CDR2 ANQGSEA. This CDR3 has 14 amino acids. The CDR3 nucleotides read TGCAGCGTCGTGGACAGGGACCGAAACTATGGCTACACCTTC. It translates to CSVVDRDRNYGYTF.

On this clone: Relative to the germline gene, one junction end is altered; a read error may explain this. This chain uses TRBV4-1 with TRBJ2-6, with a possible D match to TRBD1 (5 bases). The CDR3 is made up of 14 amino acids. The germline V gene encodes CDR1 MGHRA and CDR2 YSYEKL. CDR3 nucleotide sequence: TGCGCCAGCAGCTGGGAATCTGGGGCCAACGTCCTGGCTTTC. Translated, it gives CASSWESGANVLAF.

The V gene is TRBV5-4, the J gene TRBJ1-2; D gene uncertain. Between the trimmed V and J ends, which lost 3 bases and 4 bases, there was a span of 22 bases. CDR3 length equals 17 residues. From germline, CDR1 is SGHNT and CDR2 YYREEE (reference sequence). CDR3 region: CASSSYPSSSNLYGYTF. Here the CDR3 DNA reads TGTGCCAGCAGCTCCTACCCCAGTAGCTCAAACCTCTATGGCTACACCTTC.